This T cell receptor (beta chain) was retrieved from a study of regulatory T cells in long-lasting Graves disease. Study-wide findings and caveats: Sharing of public clonotypes was greater in persistent patients (about 2,700) than in new patients (around 930).

HTBI primers from iRepertoire and Arm-PCR of CDR3 regions yielded the TCR beta libraries. Each CDR3 protein is one row after TCRdb ran MiXCR on the multiplex PCR reads. The sample consists of roughly 400,000 distinct CDR3 sequences, roughly 20% of them appearing once. Comments on this clonotype: As yet, its antigen is unknown.

Unmatched junction bases numbered 19, after V lost 5 bases and J lost 3 bases. Per the germline V gene, CDR1 is LGHNT and CDR2 is FRNRAP. The CDR3 is made up of 21 amino acids. Sample time point: persistent/refractory GD, antithyroid drugs over 5 years with positive TRAb. PBMC-derived RNA was used for the TCR library. A peripheral blood sample, around 8.5 milliliters in volume, was drawn into EDTA tubes. The chain combines TRBV12-5 with TRBJ2-2, with TRBD2 matching over 12 bases. The receptor was isolated from a female donor with Graves disease. The sequencing used peripheral blood mononuclear cells (PBMCs), collected when the disease was refractory, from a patient treated with antithyroid drugs. DNA of the CDR3: TGTGCTAGTGGTCATTTTGAAGGCCTAGCGGGAGGGCCGGGGTACACCGGGGAGCTGTTTTTT. Translation: CASGHFEGLAGGPGYTGELFF.